This T cell receptor beta chain originates from a study of technical replicates of blood from several donors. This CDR3 contains 16 residues. With 4 bases clipped from V and 2 bases from J, the junction kept 7 bases outside the gene matches. The V gene's germline CDR1 is LGHNA and CDR2 YNFKEQ. TCRdb's copy holds only in-frame clones and misses some; the assay was immunoSEQ multiplex PCR. The sample holds 60,000 to 85,000 clones, around 96% seen once. The sequenced sample consisted of T cells isolated from PBMCs. This receptor was taken from a human donor in good health. The gene calls are TRBV4-2 and TRBJ2-5; 10 bases align to TRBD2. The CDR3 here is CASSPELAGRQETQYF. The CDR3 DNA reads TGTGCCAGCAGCCCAGAACTAGCGGGACGACAAGAGACCCAGTACTTC.